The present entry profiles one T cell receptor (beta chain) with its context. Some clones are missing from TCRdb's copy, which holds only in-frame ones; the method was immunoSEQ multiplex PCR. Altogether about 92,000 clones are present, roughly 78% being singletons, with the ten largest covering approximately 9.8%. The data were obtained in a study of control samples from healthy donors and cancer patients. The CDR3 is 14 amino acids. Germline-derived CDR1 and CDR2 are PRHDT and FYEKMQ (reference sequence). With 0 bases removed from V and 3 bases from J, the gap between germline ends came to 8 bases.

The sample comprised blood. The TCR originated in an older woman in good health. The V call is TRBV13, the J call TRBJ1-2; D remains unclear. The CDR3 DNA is TGTGCCAGCAGCTTAGGGACCTTCGACTATGGCTACACCTTC. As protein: CASSLGTFDYGYTF.